This TCR beta chain is drawn from a study of blood T cell repertoires in COVID-19. Study information: Some COVID-19 samples were acute and others convalescent; all came from the United States, Italy and Spain. T cells, B-cell-depleted T cells, or PBMCs provided the cDNA or gDNA that served as material.

Under the authors' procedure: Researchers report that nucleated cell counts were estimated from reference gene primer amplification. Only in-frame clones appear in the TCRdb table, and some are missing; sequencing was by immunoSEQ multiplex PCR. Clone size and V and J calls were adopted from that table, with D and trimming inferred from the DNA. The sample consists of roughly 250,000 clones, around 83% of them appearing once. V trimming: 4 bases; J trimming: 4 bases; junction bases outside the gene matches: 15. The CDR3 spans 17 residues. Germline-derived CDR1 and CDR2 are SGDLS and YYNGEE. The rearrangement links TRBV9 to TRBJ1-2, with 8 bases identical to TRBD1. The source of this sequence is a man in his forties or fifties with acute or convalescent COVID-19. Specimen: peripheral blood. The CDR3 DNA is TGTGCCAGCAGCCCCCGGGCCGGGACAGGCTTTACCTATGGCTACACCTTC. This gives the protein CASSPRAGTGFTYGYTF.